This T cell receptor (beta chain) was sequenced in a study of T cells after yellow fever vaccination. Whole-study results and caveats: The secondary response was weaker, and its peak arrived faster, on day 5 versus 15. A large majority of primary-vaccination clones showed up again after the booster (around 95% CD4, 75% to 90% CD8). A small proportion of clonotypes was detected in both the CD4 and CD8 compartments.

Trimming left V 1 base short and J 3 bases short, with 17 bases between. Germline V gene sequence: CDR1 KGHSH, CDR2 LQKENI. This CDR3 is 17 amino acids long. TCRdb redid the calling of the 5' RACE reads with MiXCR, one entry per CDR3 protein. The data contain some 340,000 distinct CDR3 sequences, about 11% of them singletons. With regard to this clonotype: The target antigen is unknown.

This clonotype was sampled from a man between 18 and 35 years old who received the YFV17D yellow fever vaccine. Specimen: CD4+ T cells sorted from PBMCs, collected 45 days after the yellow fever booster vaccination. This sequence joins TRBV18 and TRBJ2-3; D is perhaps TRBD1 or TRBD2 (5 bases each). The CDR3 loop reads CASSPRNRDLITDTQYF. CDR3 coding DNA: TGTGCCAGCTCACCACGTAATCGGGACCTCATTACAGATACGCAGTATTTT. The whole variable domain, remainder taken from reference TRBV18 and TRBJ2-3, is NAGVMQNPRHLVRRRGQEARLRCSPMKGHSHVYWYRQLPEEGLKFMVYLQKENIIDESGMPKERFSAEFPKEGPSILRIQQVVRGDSAAYFCASSPRNRDLITDTQYFGPGTRLTVL.